This T cell receptor (beta chain) was observed in a study of blood T cell repertoires in COVID-19 (dated by TCRdb to 2018 to 2020). As for the study more broadly: Collaborator samples came from the United States, Italy and Spain and covered acute and convalescent phases of COVID-19. The prospective study material was composed of cDNA or gDNA derived from T cells, B-cell-depleted T cells, or PBMCs. Deeply sampled blood TCRbeta repertoires from subjects exposed to, actively infected with, or recovered from COVID-19 were included in the dataset. The repertoires were released in a freely available public database meant as a resource for research on the immune response to SARS-CoV-2. Samples came from the ongoing ImmuneRACE study (first 160 participants) plus 1,254 subjects from 6 global collaborators. Sample metadata almost always included a de-identified subject ID, COVID-19 status, age in years and sex. Where available, HLA class I and class II types were obtained from metadata supplied by the sample provider rather than from assay-based typing.

The immunoSEQ Assay, a bias-controlled multiplex PCR, was used to amplify TCRbeta CDR3 regions from genomic DNA. Regarding the original processing steps: The number of nucleated cells in each sample was estimated by amplification of reference gene primers within the assay. Sequence reads were collapsed and filtered to measure the absolute abundance of every unique TCRbeta CDR3 rearrangement. For each sample, productive Simpson clonality was calculated by taking the square root of Simpson's diversity index across productive rearrangements. TCRdb carries this immuneACCESS record with in-frame sequences only. Its versions omit some clonotypes, under half of them owing to an unresolved V gene in the studies checked, with the rest unexplained. V and J calls and clone size come straight from that table; D and trimming were deduced from the DNA. The sample table holds roughly 250,000 clones, of which more than 65% were seen once. Approximately 4% of the sample rests with the top ten.

The paper as a whole reports these results and caveats: The quantity of clinical and demographic metadata differed by source and by participant and was supplied without curation.

About this clone itself: Its antigen remains undetermined. No qualities accompany the bases; no much larger clone lies one base away.

Each collaborating institution followed its own protocols to collect whole blood in K2EDTA tubes. For TCRbeta analysis, collaborators shipped samples in one of three forms: frozen whole blood, isolated PBMCs, or DNA extracted from either of those sample types. V is cut back by 0 bases and J by 7 bases, with 6 bases in the junction unmatched. According to the germline V gene, CDR1 reads SGHAT and CDR2 reads FQNNGV. The CDR3 starts with the cysteine, ends with the phenylalanine, and has 15 residues. CDR3 DNA is the only sequence kept; it has 45 bases, read in frame from the first base. The clonotype originates from a woman aged 40 to 55 with active or convalescent COVID-19. Recombination linked TRBV11-2 to TRBJ1-2, and TRBD1 aligns with 9 junction nucleotides. Material: peripheral blood. The bases are TGTGCCAGCAGCTTAGATCGCGGGACAGGGCCTGGCTACACCTTC. Translated, it reads CASSLDRGTGPGYTF.